The 16 T cell receptor beta chains in this list originate from one sample, sequenced in a study of blood T cell repertoires in COVID-19. The method was immunoSEQ multiplex PCR; TCRdb's version includes in-frame clones alone and lacks a portion of them. The sample shows 150,000 to 200,000 clones, over 80% of them seen only once. The sequencing input was peripheral blood. These TCRs come from a woman aged 70-85 years with COVID-19, enrolled during active disease.

The CDR3 spells CASSLDLAREFF. CDR3 DNA: TGTGCCAGCAGCTTGGACCTAGCGCGAGAGTTCTTC. This sequence joins TRBV5-4 and TRBJ2-1; possible D gene TRBD2, 6 bases. With 0 bases removed from V and 14 bases from J, the gap between germline ends came to 12 bases. Per germline, CDR1 SGHNT and CDR2 YYREEE (reference sequence). The CDR3 spans 12 residues.

This clone was counted between two and nine times. V usage is TRBV10-3 and J usage is TRBJ2-5; D call uncertain. CDR3 length: 12 residues. The V end lost 6 bases, the J end lost 3 bases, and 8 bases lay between the germline ends. Germline CDR1 is ENHRY and CDR2 is SYGVKD. CDR3 region: CAIRAEKETQYF. Here the CDR3 DNA reads TGTGCCATCAGGGCAGAAAAAGAGACCCAGTACTTC.

The J gene is TRBJ2-1, the V gene TRBV2; D ambiguous. Trimming removed 0 bases from V and 8 bases from J, with 8 bases in between. Germline CDR1 and CDR2: SNHLY and FYNNEI. CDR3 length: 13 residues. CDR3 sequence (DNA): TGTGCCAGCAGTGAAGCAGAAGAGTATGAGCAGTTCTTC. It yields the protein CASSEAEEYEQFF.

The V and J genes are TRBV29-1 and TRBJ2-7; tentatively, D is TRBD1 (6 bases). CDR1 is SQVTM, CDR2 ANQGSEA, per germline. V gave up 3 bases and J gave up 2 bases, with 14 bases separating them. The CDR3 has 14 amino acids. CDR3 in DNA: TGCAGCGTTGATAGTGGCAGGGGTACCTACGAGCAGTACTTC. The encoded protein is CSVDSGRGTYEQYF.

This clone was observed a handful of times. The chain links TRBV6-4 to TRBJ2-7, with 10 bases aligning to TRBD1. CDR3 length: 14 amino acids. Germline V gene data show CDR1 as MRHNA and CDR2 as SNTAGT. With V trimmed by 8 bases and J by 1 base, 5 bases remained unmatched. In DNA, the CDR3 is TGTGCCAGCCCGGGACAGGGGATTTCCTACGAGCAGTACTTC. Translation gives CASPGQGISYEQYF.

This rearrangement joins TRBV19 to TRBJ1-5; D unresolved. The germline gives CDR1 LNHDA, CDR2 SQIVND (reference sequence). CDR3 size: 13 residues. Trimming removed 2 bases at V and 4 bases at J, with 6 bases between. The CDR3 sequence: CASSIIGNQPQHF. The DNA of the CDR3 is TGTGCCAGTAGTATAATCGGTAATCAGCCCCAGCATTTT.

This sequence joins TRBV28 and TRBJ2-1, with 8 positions matching TRBD2. The CDR3 runs 17 residues. Germline V gene lookup returns CDR1 MDHEN and CDR2 SYDVKM. V was pared by 1 base and J by 3 bases, with 8 bases of the junction left unmatched. CDR3 DNA sequence: TGTGCCAGCAGTTTATCCATCCGAAGCGGGAGCTACAATGAGCAGTTCTTC. Translating it yields CASSLSIRSGSYNEQFF. The whole variable domain, filled in from reference TRBV28 and TRBJ2-1, reads DVKVTQSSRYLVKRTGEKVFLECVQDMDHENMFWYRQDPGLGLRLIYFSYDVKMKEKGDIPEGYSVSREKKERFSLILESASTNQTSMYLCASSLSIRSGSYNEQFFGPGTRLTVL.

The chain is built from TRBV5-1 and TRBJ2-5; tentatively, D is TRBD2 (6 bases). V lost 6 bases to trimming and J lost 5 bases, with 26 bases between them. Germline V lookup: CDR1 SGHRS, CDR2 YFSETQ. The CDR3 covers 17 residues. The CDR3 nucleotides are TGCGCCAGCACTCTGAGGGGAGGTTCTGGGGCCAGGGAGACCCAGTACTTC. It codes for CASTLRGGSGARETQYF.

This clone has just a few counts. The chain joins TRBV5-1 to TRBJ2-1; TRBD2 matches at 9 bases. After removal of 0 bases from V and 7 bases from J, the junction contained 8 bases not matched to a gene. The CDR3 extends over 16 amino acids. Per the germline V gene, CDR1 is SGHRS and CDR2 is YFSETQ. The CDR3 protein is CASSLGGTSPLNEQFF. Here the CDR3 DNA reads TGCGCCAGCAGCTTGGGCGGGACTAGCCCTTTGAATGAGCAGTTCTTC.

The chain uses TRBV7-2 and TRBJ1-1, with D maybe TRBD1 (6 bases). Germline V gives CDR1 SGHTA, CDR2 FQGNSA. Trimming shortened V by 5 bases and J by 1 base, and 17 bases separated the two germline ends. This CDR3 has 16 residues. This CDR3 reads CASSPRGGAKNTEAFF. CDR3 sequence (DNA): TGTGCCAGCAGCCCACGGGGGGGGGCAAAGAACACTGAAGCTTTCTTT.

This chain uses TRBV25-1 with TRBJ2-3; 8 bases map to TRBD1. Germline trimming cut 9 bases from V and 5 bases from J; bases unmatched to any gene: 13. CDR3 size: 15 residues. Germline V CDR1 and CDR2: MGHDK, SYGVNS. The CDR3 loop is CASTDRARLGDTQYF. The DNA for the CDR3 is TGTGCCAGTACGGACAGGGCCCGTTTAGGAGATACGCAGTATTTT.

CDR3 residues: CAIPVSGRGTDTQYF. The DNA of the CDR3 is TGTGCCATCCCGGTAAGTGGGAGAGGCACAGATACGCAGTATTTT. The chain links TRBV7-9 to TRBJ2-3; tentatively, D is TRBD2 (5 bases). Germline CDR1 and CDR2: SEHNR and FQNEAQ (reference sequence). The CDR3 has 15 residues. The V end was cut by 10 bases, the J end by 1 base, with 18 bases between.

This chain connects TRBV28 to TRBJ2-7; 12 bases match TRBD2. There are 16 residues in the CDR3. Germline V gene sequence: CDR1 MDHEN, CDR2 SYDVKM. Trimming took 8 bases from V and 6 from J; bases not matched to a gene: 14. CDR3 nucleotide sequence: TGTGCCAGCTGCTACTCCAAAGCTAGCGGGAGGGGCGAGCAGTACTTC. Protein: CASCYSKASGRGEQYF.

The chain recombines TRBV5-1 with TRBJ2-1; 8 nucleotides line up with TRBD2. Germline V gene data show CDR1 as SGHRS and CDR2 as YFSETQ. The CDR3 spans 17 residues. With V trimmed by 0 bases and J by 0 bases, 5 bases remained unmatched. The CDR3, as DNA: TGCGCCAGCAGCTTGGAAGGGAGCGGGAGCTCCTACAATGAGCAGTTCTTC. This sequence encodes CASSLEGSGSSYNEQFF.

DNA for the CDR3: TGTGCCAGCAGTTTAAGAGCGGGGGGGAATCACTACGAGCAGTACTTC. Encoded protein: CASSLRAGGNHYEQYF. J is TRBJ2-7 and V is TRBV27; 10 bases match TRBD2. Per the germline V gene, CDR1 is MNHEY and CDR2 is SMNVEV (reference sequence). The CDR3 sequence is 16 residues long. The trim removed 2 bases at V and 3 bases at J, leaving 7 bases unmatched.

This sequence joins TRBV28 and TRBJ1-5, with no clear D. The CDR3 is made up of 14 amino acids. CDR1 and CDR2 from the germline V gene are MDHEN and SYDVKM. Trimming took 4 bases from V and 3 from J, leaving 10 bases between them. In nucleotides, the CDR3 is TGTGCCAGCAGTTCGACCGGGGTCAATCAGCCCCAGCATTTT. It translates to CASSSTGVNQPQHF.